These T cell receptor beta chains were read from a single sample in a study. TCRdb called the RT-PCR reads again in MiXCR, with one record for every CDR3 protein. The sample contains about 680,000 distinct CDR3 sequences, 14% of which appear only once. Specimen: memory CD4+ T cells from blood. All receptors come from a female donor in good health, serving as a healthy control. Both conserved end residues are part of each CDR3. D genes are given only for firm matches. The size of a clone is reported for some rows only, either as once, few or many, or as a class for expanded clones.

d_call j_call v_call clone_size cdr3_aa cdr3_nt
. TRBJ2-1 TRBV11-2 many CASSLDPSSNEQFF TGTGCCAGCAGCTTAGATCCCTCTAGCAATGAGCAGTTCTTC
. TRBJ2-2 TRBV5-1 . CASSLEPQNTGELFF TGCGCCAGCAGCTTGGAACCTCAGAACACCGGGGAGCTGTTTTTT
TRBD1 TRBJ2-3 TRBV4-2 few CASSTGVSEADTQYF TGTGCCAGCAGCACAGGGGTCTCCGAGGCAGATACGCAGTATTTT
TRBD1 TRBJ2-5 TRBV7-3 few CASRPTGGSETQYF TGTGCCAGCAGGCCGACAGGGGGATCAGAGACCCAGTACTTC
. TRBJ2-3 TRBV6-2/TRBV6-3 many CASSYLPEAGRADTQYF TGTGCCAGCAGTTACCTCCCGGAGGCAGGGCGGGCAGATACGCAGTATTTT
. TRBJ1-2 TRBV24-1 . CATSDPDSYGYTF TGTGCCACCAGTGACCCAGACAGCTATGGCTACACCTTC
TRBD2 TRBJ2-1 TRBV5-1 . CASSLGGLAGYNEQFF TGCGCCAGCAGCCTAGGGGGACTAGCGGGGTACAATGAGCAGTTCTTC
. TRBJ2-6 TRBV15 . CATSSGLAGANVLTF TGTGCCACCAGCAGCGGGCTGGCTGGGGCCAACGTCCTGACTTTC
. TRBJ2-6 TRBV5-5 many CASSLEASVWRANVLTF TGTGCCAGCAGCTTGGAAGCCTCCGTCTGGCGGGCCAACGTCCTGACTTTC
. TRBJ1-2 TRBV20-1 few CSASRTPGSYGYTF TGCAGTGCTAGTAGGACTCCCGGAAGCTATGGCTACACCTTC
. TRBJ2-2 TRBV7-2 few CASSPEATNTGELFF TGTGCCAGCAGCCCCGAGGCAACGAACACCGGGGAGCTGTTTTTT
. TRBJ2-5 TRBV5-5 many CASSFVPEETQYF TGTGCCAGCAGCTTCGTGCCCGAGGAGACCCAGTACTTC
. TRBJ2-2 TRBV5-1 . CASSLARLAENTGELFF TGCGCCAGCAGCTTGGCCAGGCTAGCCGAGAACACCGGGGAGCTGTTTTTT
. TRBJ2-2 TRBV6-2/TRBV6-3 . CASRAGGGSNTGELFF TGTGCCAGCCGGGCAGGGGGAGGATCGAACACCGGGGAGTTGTTTTTT
. TRBJ1-5 TRBV29-1 . CSVRREANEHF TGCAGTGTTAGGCGGGAGGCCAATGAGCATTTT
TRBD1 TRBJ1-5 TRBV20-1 few CSARGGQGLNQPQHF TGCAGTGCTAGAGGAGGACAGGGTCTTAATCAGCCCCAGCATTTT
. TRBJ2-7 TRBV7-9 . CASSLVGLFSYEQYF TGTGCCAGCAGCTTGGTCGGACTGTTCTCCTACGAGCAGTACTTC
. TRBJ1-1 TRBV10-3 . CAISELGGTTEAFF TGTGCCATCAGTGAGTTGGGGGGAACCACTGAAGCTTTCTTT
TRBD2 TRBJ2-1 TRBV12-3/TRBV12-4 few CASRELAGATSSYNEQFF TGTGCCAGCAGGGAACTAGCGGGGGCCACTAGCTCCTACAATGAGCAGTTCTTC
TRBD1 TRBJ1-1 TRBV27 few CASSLGTGGKGTEAFF TGTGCCAGCAGTCTCGGGACAGGGGGAAAAGGGACTGAAGCTTTCTTT
. TRBJ1-2 TRBV18 few CASSPTTENYGYTF TGTGCCAGCTCACCCACCACGGAAAACTATGGCTACACCTTC
. TRBJ2-1 TRBV12-3/TRBV12-4 . CASSQGGVEQFF TGTGCCAGCAGCCAAGGGGGGGTTGAGCAGTTCTTC
. TRBJ2-7 TRBV14 few CASSQLSGIDYEQYF TGTGCCAGCAGCCAACTCTCCGGGATCGACTACGAGCAGTACTTC
TRBD2 TRBJ2-1 TRBV12-3/TRBV12-4 . CASSLTSGGTNEQFF TGTGCCAGCAGCCTGACTAGCGGGGGGACTAATGAGCAGTTCTTC
TRBD1 TRBJ2-1 TRBV5-6 many CASSLDRGSEQFF TGTGCCAGCAGCTTGGACAGGGGAAGTGAGCAGTTCTTC
TRBD2 TRBJ2-2 TRBV7-2 few CASSSLRRETGELFF TGTGCCAGCAGCTCACTAAGGCGGGAGACCGGGGAGCTGTTTTTT
. TRBJ2-7 TRBV7-2 many CASSRNSLTYEQYF TGTGCCAGCAGTCGGAATAGCCTCACCTACGAGCAGTACTTC
. TRBJ2-5 TRBV7-2 few CASSSSRGWETQYF TGTGCCAGCAGCTCGTCCCGGGGGTGGGAGACCCAGTACTTC
TRBD1 TRBJ2-7 TRBV10-3 many CATVQGARESEQYF TGTGCCACAGTACAGGGGGCCCGGGAGAGCGAGCAGTACTTC
. TRBJ2-4 TRBV27 once CATSGDQLGLLAKNIQYF TGTGCCACCTCGGGGGACCAATTGGGGTTACTGGCCAAAAACATTCAGTACTTC
. TRBJ2-6 TRBV10-3 few CAISGRLNDGANVLTF TGTGCCATCAGTGGCAGGCTGAATGATGGGGCCAACGTCCTGACTTTC
TRBD1 TRBJ1-6 TRBV4-2 few CASSQDPSGDRGGSPLHF TGTGCCAGCAGCCAAGATCCCTCCGGGGACAGGGGTGGTTCACCCCTCCACTTT
TRBD1 TRBJ1-2 TRBV7-2 few CASSRQGWGYGYTF TGTGCCAGCAGTCGACAGGGCTGGGGGTATGGCTACACCTTC
TRBD1 TRBJ1-3 TRBV20-1 many CSDPGSGQGTTIYF TGCAGTGACCCGGGTTCGGGACAGGGTACCACCATATATTTT
TRBD1 TRBJ2-2 TRBV7-2 many CASSPTSTGAGELFF TGTGCCAGCAGCCCAACCTCGACAGGGGCCGGGGAGCTGTTTTTT
. TRBJ2-2 TRBV9 once CASSADGELFF TGTGCCAGCAGCGCCGATGGGGAGCTGTTTTTT
. TRBJ2-7 TRBV20-1 . CSARTGDNKYF TGCAGTGCTAGAACGGGGGATAATAAGTACTTC
. TRBJ2-2 TRBV11-3 . CASSPTRGIPGELFF TGTGCCAGCAGCCCGACCCGGGGCATTCCCGGGGAGCTGTTTTTT
TRBD1 TRBJ2-7 TRBV18 few CASSLTGDNYEQYF TGTGCCAGCTCACTCACAGGGGACAACTACGAGCAGTACTTC
. TRBJ2-7 TRBV7-3 . CASSPSSPAETYEQYF TGTGCCAGCAGCCCTTCTAGCCCAGCGGAGACCTACGAGCAGTACTTC
. TRBJ2-1 TRBV7-2 few CASSLKWETGEQFF TGTGCCAGCAGCTTAAAATGGGAGACTGGCGAGCAGTTCTTC
. TRBJ1-6 TRBV10-3 many CAIRRVEGGRSPLHF TGTGCCATCCGAAGGGTTGAGGGGGGACGGTCACCCCTCCACTTT
TRBD2 TRBJ2-3 TRBV9 . CASSVSSGSTDTQYF TGTGCCAGCAGCGTCAGTAGCGGGAGCACAGATACGCAGTATTTT
. TRBJ1-1 TRBV25-1 few CASSEYNEAFF TGTGCCAGCAGTGAATATAATGAAGCTTTCTTT
TRBD2 TRBJ2-2 TRBV10-3 . CATRASGSTEAGELFF TGTGCCACCCGGGCTAGCGGGAGCACTGAGGCCGGGGAGCTGTTTTTT
. TRBJ2-3 TRBV7-6 many CASSFPQTGEEGTKDTQYF TGTGCCAGCAGCTTCCCCCAAACAGGGGAGGAGGGGACCAAAGATACGCAGTATTTT
TRBD1 TRBJ2-1 TRBV20-1 many CSAAGTGSYNEQFF TGCAGTGCAGCCGGGACAGGGAGCTACAATGAGCAGTTCTTC
TRBD1 TRBJ2-1 TRBV4-2 many CASSLETGQGQNEQFF TGTGCCAGCAGCCTAGAAACGGGACAGGGGCAGAATGAGCAGTTCTTC
. TRBJ1-1 TRBV9 many CASSVGPHMNTEAFF TGTGCCAGCAGCGTAGGTCCTCACATGAACACTGAAGCTTTCTTT
TRBD1 TRBJ1-5 TRBV6-5 many CASSYHRGGVQPQHF TGTGCCAGCAGTTACCACAGGGGCGGGGTTCAGCCCCAGCATTTT
. TRBJ2-1 TRBV11-2 few CASSFGPSPLNEQFF TGTGCCAGCAGCTTCGGACCGTCCCCTTTGAATGAGCAGTTCTTC
. TRBJ2-2 TRBV12-3/TRBV12-4 . CASTGNPGELFF TGTGCCAGCACTGGGAACCCCGGGGAGCTGTTTTTT
. TRBJ2-7 TRBV3-1 once CASSQGRSEQYF TGTGCCAGCAGCCAAGGACGTAGCGAGCAGTACTTC
. TRBJ2-7 TRBV6-5 . CASSYRGGVYEQYF TGTGCCAGCAGTTATAGAGGTGGAGTATACGAGCAGTACTTC